A single sample is the source of the 20 T cell receptor beta chains below, sequenced in a study of shared clonotypes between healthy human individuals. The data were produced by immunoSEQ multiplex PCR, yet TCRdb's version contains in-frame clones alone and is incomplete. The data hold about 2 million clones, with 90% to 95% observed a single time. The specimen sequenced was naive CD4+ T cells sorted from blood. Subset: CD45RA+ positively selected. The receptors originated from a man in his late teens or twenties in good health.

This chain links TRBV5-6 with TRBJ2-7; TRBD1 is a possible D gene (8 bases). Germline V gene data show CDR1 as SGHDT and CDR2 as YYEEEE. V lost 4 bases and J 6 bases, leaving 17 bases between the germline ends. The CDR3 extends over 14 amino acids. This CDR3 reads CASSGMDREGEQYF. Here the CDR3 DNA reads TGTGCCAGCAGCGGAATGGACAGGGAGGGCGAGCAGTACTTC.

The chain has TRBV5-1 and TRBJ1-2; a possible D gene is TRBD1 (6 bases). Trimming pared 0 bases from V and 10 bases from J, leaving 16 bases between. Germline V CDR1 and CDR2: SGHRS, YFSETQ. The CDR3 covers 14 residues. The CDR3 loop is CASSLAGDIQPYTF. CDR3 DNA: TGCGCCAGCAGCTTGGCGGGGGACATCCAGCCCTACACCTTC.

Comment on this clone: Other DNA sequences within the sample encode an identical CDR3. The chain has TRBV5-4 and TRBJ2-3; the D gene is possibly TRBD2 (6 bases). The V gene's germline CDR1 is SGHNT and CDR2 YYREEE (reference sequence). This CDR3 is built from 15 residues. V dropped 1 base and J dropped 0 bases, with 9 bases sitting between them. CDR3 amino acids: CASSLSGPSTDTQYF. The CDR3 bases are TGTGCCAGCAGCTTGAGCGGGCCCAGCACAGATACGCAGTATTTT.

The chain employs TRBV6-6 and TRBJ1-2; 8 bases map to TRBD1. The CDR3 consists of 13 residues. Germline V CDR1 and CDR2: MNHNY, SVGAGI (reference sequence). J gave up 7 bases and V 6 bases, and 7 bases lay outside the gene matches. This CDR3 is CASSEDRVAGYTF. The CDR3 bases are TGTGCCAGCAGCGAGGACAGGGTCGCTGGCTACACCTTC.

The J gene is TRBJ1-5, the V gene TRBV5-1; possible D gene TRBD1, 6 bases. V gave up 0 bases and J gave up 7 bases, with 14 bases separating them. The length of the CDR3 is 15 residues. CDR1 and CDR2 from the germline V gene are SGHRS and YFSETQ. CDR3 DNA sequence: TGCGCCAGCAGCTTGGGGGCAGGGGACGGACAGCCCCAGCATTTT. Protein sequence: CASSLGAGDGQPQHF.

The chain is built from TRBV6-5 and TRBJ1-1; TRBD1 might be the D (5 bases). Trimming removed 7 bases from V and 5 bases from J, with 20 bases in between. The CDR3 has 15 residues. Germline V gene data show CDR1 as MNHEY and CDR2 as SVGAGI. The CDR3 protein is CASNRGVKGVTEAFF. The CDR3 DNA is TGTGCCAGCAACCGAGGGGTGAAGGGTGTGACTGAAGCTTTCTTT.

The gene calls are TRBV5-1 and TRBJ2-3; no clear D gene. This CDR3 contains 14 residues. Trimming took off 2 bases at V and 2 bases at J, with 9 bases between the two ends. CDR1 is SGHRS and CDR2 is YFSETQ in the germline V gene. The CDR3 nucleotides read TGCGCCAGCAGCTTCCCGCAGTCCACAGATACGCAGTATTTT. Protein: CASSFPQSTDTQYF.

The chain uses TRBV30 and TRBJ1-4; tentatively, D is TRBD1 (6 bases). Germline V CDR1 and CDR2: GTSNPN, SVGIG (reference sequence). CDR3 length: 14 amino acids. V lost 3 bases to trimming and J lost 7 bases, with 15 bases between them. The CDR3 DNA reads as TGTGCCTGGAGCGGCGGGGACATGGGTGAAAAACTGTTTTTT. It yields the protein CAWSGGDMGEKLFF.

This sequence joins TRBV25-1 and TRBJ2-5; 11 bases map to TRBD2. From germline, CDR1 is MGHDK and CDR2 SYGVNS. The CDR3 spans 16 residues. The J segment lost 5 bases and the V segment lost 2 bases, leaving 7 bases of the junction unmatched. CDR3 region: CASSEVSGGAWETQYF. CDR3 sequence (DNA): TGTGCCAGCAGTGAAGTTAGCGGGGGGGCCTGGGAGACCCAGTACTTC. The full variable domain, rest sourced from reference TRBV25-1 and TRBJ2-5, is EADIYQTPRYLVIGTGKKITLECSQTMGHDKMYWYQQDPGMELHLIHYSYGVNSTEKGDLSSESTVSRIRTEHFPLTLESARPSHTSQYLCASSEVSGGAWETQYFGPGTRLLVL.

This chain uses TRBV7-8 with TRBJ1-1, with D possibly being TRBD1 (5 bases). V dropped 2 bases and J dropped 1 base, with 8 bases sitting between them. CDR3 length equals 14 residues. Germline values: CDR1 SGHVS, CDR2 FQNEAQ. The CDR3 nucleotides are TGTGCCAGCAGCTTATCCGGGGGGAACACTGAAGCTTTCTTT. The encoded protein is CASSLSGGNTEAFF.

V and J are TRBV29-1 and TRBJ1-1, with D uncertain. Trimming took 4 bases from V and 5 from J, leaving 8 bases between them. Germline assignment: CDR1 SQVTM and CDR2 ANQGSEA. The CDR3 contains 11 residues. CDR3 nucleotides: TGCAGCGTTGTTCCCCAAACTGAAGCTTTCTTT. This encodes CSVVPQTEAFF.

Only one count was recorded for this clone. The chain uses TRBV7-9 and TRBJ2-1, with D possibly TRBD2 on 7 matching bases. Germline assignment: CDR1 SEHNR and CDR2 FQNEAQ (reference sequence). With 5 bases removed from V and 2 bases from J, the gap between germline ends came to 13 bases. This CDR3 contains 15 residues. The CDR3: CASSRKGGAYNEQFF. Here the CDR3 DNA reads TGTGCCAGCAGCCGAAAAGGGGGGGCCTACAATGAGCAGTTCTTC. Full variable domain (rest looked up from reference TRBV7-9 and TRBJ2-1): DTGVSQNPRHKITKRGQNVTFRCDPISEHNRLYWYRQTLGQGPEFLTYFQNEAQLEKSRLLSDRFSAERPKGSFSTLEIQRTEQGDSAMYLCASSRKGGAYNEQFFGPGTRLTVL.

The chain carries TRBV19 and TRBJ1-1; D not resolved. V was shortened by 1 base and J by 3 bases, with 9 bases between the two germline ends. Per germline, CDR1 LNHDA and CDR2 SQIVND (reference sequence). The CDR3 runs to 14 residues. The CDR3 protein is CASSIAGVDTEAFF. The CDR3 DNA reads as TGTGCCAGTAGTATAGCCGGGGTTGACACTGAAGCTTTCTTT.

This rearrangement joins TRBV7-2 to TRBJ2-1, with a weak D call TRBD2 (5 bases). V dropped 3 bases and J dropped 1 base, with 13 bases sitting between them. CDR3 length equals 16 residues. The germline gives CDR1 SGHTA, CDR2 FQGNSA. The CDR3 bases are TGTGCCAGCAGCTTGGAAAGCGGAGTTTCCTACAATGAGCAGTTCTTC. Protein: CASSLESGVSYNEQFF.

The chain carries TRBV2 and TRBJ2-1; 9 nucleotides agree with TRBD1. This CDR3 is 14 amino acids long. The germline gives CDR1 SNHLY, CDR2 FYNNEI. The V and J ends lost 5 bases and 6 bases, in that order; junction bases with no gene match: 5. Written as DNA, the CDR3 is TGTGCCAGCAGTAAGGGACAGGGTCTCAATGAGCAGTTCTTC. Amino acids: CASSKGQGLNEQFF.

The chain uses TRBV6-1 and TRBJ1-2, with 9 nucleotides matching TRBD1. The CDR3 has 15 residues. The J segment lost 8 bases and the V segment lost 2 bases, leaving 9 bases of the junction unmatched. Germline V CDR1 and CDR2: MNHNS, SASEGT. The CDR3 region has the DNA TGTGCCAGCAGTGAAACAGGGGGCGGACGGGACGGCTACACCTTC. Its protein is CASSETGGGRDGYTF.

This clone was observed once. This chain joins TRBV7-8 and TRBJ1-2; D might be TRBD1 (6 bases). In germline, CDR1 is SGHVS, CDR2 FQNEAQ. CDR3 length: 16 amino acids. V was cut by 1 base and J by 2 bases, with 14 bases left in between. The CDR3 reads CASSLVYLGGNYGYTF. Here the CDR3 DNA reads TGTGCCAGCAGCTTAGTATACCTAGGGGGAAACTATGGCTACACCTTC.

This sequence joins TRBV5-8 and TRBJ2-5; 9 bases align to TRBD1. Germline V gene sequence: CDR1 SGHTS, CDR2 YDEGEE. This CDR3 has 13 amino acids. The junction had 5 bases not matched to a gene; V was cut back by 4 bases and J by 7 bases. The CDR3, as DNA: TGTGCCAGCAGCACCCGGGACAGGGCGACCCAGTACTTC. Residues: CASSTRDRATQYF.

This chain joins TRBV25-1 and TRBJ2-3, with TRBD2 matching over 7 bases. CDR1 and CDR2 (germline): MGHDK, SYGVNS. V was pared by 2 bases and J by 1 base, with 6 bases of the junction left unmatched. This CDR3 contains 16 residues. The CDR3 DNA follows: TGTGCCAGCAGTGAAGCGGGAGAGACCCGCACAGATACGCAGTATTTT. Its translation: CASSEAGETRTDTQYF.

V gene TRBV6-5 combines with J gene TRBJ1-6; TRBD1 agrees at 11 bases. J was trimmed by 2 bases and V by 4 bases; bases with no gene match: 1. CDR1 is MNHEY and CDR2 is SVGAGI in the germline V gene. The CDR3 length is 16 residues. In nucleotides, the CDR3 is TGTGCCAGCAGTTCGGGACAGGGGGCCTATAATTCACCCCTCCACTTT. It specifies CASSSGQGAYNSPLHF.